This TCR beta chain is drawn from a study of beta chain features in type 1 diabetes. Sequencing targeted expressed TCRB transcripts, as all isolated RNA had been reverse transcribed. Some clones are missing from TCRdb's copy, which holds only in-frame ones; the method was immunoSEQ multiplex PCR. The table lists around 500,000 clones, around 10% of them singletons. This clone was picked up a small number of times. Sequenced: naive CD4+ T cells from blood. The source is a woman aged 18-30 years in good health.

CDR3 sequence (DNA): TGTGCCAGCCATTACAGAGTGGCCAACGTCCTGACTTTC. It yields the protein CASHYRVANVLTF. This chain connects TRBV2 to TRBJ2-6; D is undetermined. Germline V gene lookup returns CDR1 SNHLY and CDR2 FYNNEI. The CDR3 consists of 13 residues. The V and J ends lost 8 bases and 6 bases respectively, with 11 bases between them.